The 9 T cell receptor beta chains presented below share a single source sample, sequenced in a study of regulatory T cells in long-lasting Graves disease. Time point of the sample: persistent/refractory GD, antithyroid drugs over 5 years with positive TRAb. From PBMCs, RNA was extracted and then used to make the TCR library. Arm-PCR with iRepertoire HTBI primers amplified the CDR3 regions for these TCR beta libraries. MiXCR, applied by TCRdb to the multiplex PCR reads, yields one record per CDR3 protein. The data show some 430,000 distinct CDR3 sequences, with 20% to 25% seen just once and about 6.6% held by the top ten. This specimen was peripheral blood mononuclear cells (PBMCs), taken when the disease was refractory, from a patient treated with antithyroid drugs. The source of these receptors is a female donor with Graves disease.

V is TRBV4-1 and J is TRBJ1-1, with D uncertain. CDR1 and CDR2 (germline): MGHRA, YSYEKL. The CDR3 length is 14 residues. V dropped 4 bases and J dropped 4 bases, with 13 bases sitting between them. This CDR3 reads CASSLTLTPTEAFF. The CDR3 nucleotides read TGCGCCAGCAGCCTCACTCTGACGCCCACTGAAGCTTTCTTT.

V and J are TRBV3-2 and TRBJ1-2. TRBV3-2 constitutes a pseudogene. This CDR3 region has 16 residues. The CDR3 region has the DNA TGTGCCAGCAGCCAAGGTCAGGCCGGAGTCCTTTATGGCTACACCTTC. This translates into CASSQGQAGVLYGYTF.

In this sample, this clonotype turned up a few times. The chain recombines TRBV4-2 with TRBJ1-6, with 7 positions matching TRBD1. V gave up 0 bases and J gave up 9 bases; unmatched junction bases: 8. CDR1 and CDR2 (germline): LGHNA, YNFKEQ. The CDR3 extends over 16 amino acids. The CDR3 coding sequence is TGTGCCAGCAGCCAAGATCAGGGACAGCTACGTTCACCCCTCCACTTT. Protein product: CASSQDQGQLRSPLHF.

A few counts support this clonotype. The CDR3 sequence: CSARDRSRLSYEQYF. The DNA for the CDR3 is TGCAGTGCCAGGGACAGATCACGACTTTCCTACGAGCAGTACTTC. The chain joins TRBV20-1 to TRBJ2-7; 7 nucleotides match TRBD1. The V gene's germline CDR1 is DFQATT and CDR2 SNEGSKA (reference sequence). This CDR3 region has 15 residues. Germline trimming cut 6 bases from V and 1 base from J; bases unmatched to any gene: 12.

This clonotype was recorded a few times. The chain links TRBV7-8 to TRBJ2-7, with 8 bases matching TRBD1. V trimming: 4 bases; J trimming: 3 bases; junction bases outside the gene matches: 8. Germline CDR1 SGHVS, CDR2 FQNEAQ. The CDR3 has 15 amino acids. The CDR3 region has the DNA TGTGCCAGCAGCTCAACAGGGGGTTTCGACTACGAGCAGTACTTC. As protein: CASSSTGGFDYEQYF.

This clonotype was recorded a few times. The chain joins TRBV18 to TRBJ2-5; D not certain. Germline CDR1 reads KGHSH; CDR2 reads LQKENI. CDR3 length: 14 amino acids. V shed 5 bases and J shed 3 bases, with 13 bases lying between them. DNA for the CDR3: TGTGCCAGCTCATCTCAGGCAAGGGAAGAGACCCAGTACTTC. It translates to CASSSQAREETQYF.

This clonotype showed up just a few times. CDR3 coding DNA: TGTGCCATCAGTGAGGTTCAGGGGGCTTCTGGAAACACCATATATTTT. This translates into CAISEVQGASGNTIYF. The V gene is TRBV10-3, the J gene TRBJ1-3, with TRBD1 matching 8 bases. The ends lost 2 bases at V and 1 base at J; junction bases unmatched: 4. Germline V lookup: CDR1 ENHRY, CDR2 SYGVKD. This CDR3 has 16 residues.

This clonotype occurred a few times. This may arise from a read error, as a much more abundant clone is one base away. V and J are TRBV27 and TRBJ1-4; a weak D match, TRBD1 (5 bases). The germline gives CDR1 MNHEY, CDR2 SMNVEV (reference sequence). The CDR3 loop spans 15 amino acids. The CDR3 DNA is TGTGCCAGCAGCCTTGGGGGACTTAGCCTGGAAAAACTGGTTTTT. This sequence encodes CASSLGGLSLEKLVF. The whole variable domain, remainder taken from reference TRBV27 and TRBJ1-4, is EAQVTQNPRYLITVTGKKLTVTCSQNMNHEYMSWYRQDPGLGLRQIYYSMNVEVTDKGDVPEGYKVSRKEKRNFPLILESPSPNQTSLYFCASSLGGLSLEKLVFGSGTQLSVL.

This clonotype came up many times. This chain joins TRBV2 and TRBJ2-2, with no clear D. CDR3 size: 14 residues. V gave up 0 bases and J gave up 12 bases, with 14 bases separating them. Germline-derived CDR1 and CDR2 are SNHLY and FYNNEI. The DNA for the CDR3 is TGTGCCAGCAGTGAAGCGGCAGGCTCTTGGAAGCTGTTTTTT. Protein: CASSEAAGSWKLFF.